Following are 17 T cell receptor beta chains from one sample sequenced in a study of blood T cell repertoires in COVID-19. The protocol was immunoSEQ multiplex PCR, while the TCRdb copy is restricted to in-frame clones and leaves out a portion. The table lists 50,000 or so clones, roughly 90% of them singletons. Sequencing was carried out using peripheral blood. These receptors came from a human donor in a cohort sampled during active COVID-19.

The chain has TRBV6-4 and TRBJ1-4; tentatively, D is TRBD1 (5 bases). V was pared by 2 bases and J by 10 bases, with 14 bases between. CDR3 length: 14 residues. Germline V lookup: CDR1 MRHNA, CDR2 SNTAGT. For the CDR3, the DNA is TGTGCCAGCAGTGACGAGGCAGGGCGGGGAAAACTGTTTTTT. Translation gives CASSDEAGRGKLFF.

This sequence joins TRBV19 and TRBJ1-1; TRBD1 agrees at 9 bases. J lost 5 bases, V lost 10 bases, and 5 bases had no gene match. CDR1 and CDR2 (germline): LNHDA, SQIVND (reference sequence). The CDR3 loop spans 12 amino acids. The CDR3 loop reads CATRDRVTEAFF. The CDR3 DNA reads as TGTGCCACCAGGGACAGGGTGACTGAAGCTTTCTTT.

The chain joins TRBV7-2 to TRBJ2-6; tentatively, D is TRBD1 (6 bases). This CDR3 spans 19 amino acids. Germline CDR1 reads SGHTA; CDR2 reads FQGNSA. V gave up 4 bases and J gave up 0 bases, with 19 bases separating them. This CDR3 is CASSSHRQAGTSGANVLTF. CDR3 nucleotide sequence: TGTGCCAGCAGCTCTCACCGACAGGCCGGTACCTCTGGGGCCAACGTCCTGACTTTC. Supplemented by reference TRBV7-2 and TRBJ2-6, the full variable domain reads GAGVSQSPSNKVTEKGKDVELRCDPISGHTALYWYRQSLGQGLEFLIYFQGNSAPDKSGLPSDRFSAERTGGSVSTLTIQRTQQEDSAVYLCASSSHRQAGTSGANVLTFGAGSRLTVL.

This sequence joins TRBV7-6 and TRBJ2-7; tentative D call: TRBD2 (6 bases). Trimming took off 4 bases at V and 3 bases at J, with 10 bases between the two ends. This CDR3 comprises 13 residues. The V gene's germline CDR1 is SGHVS and CDR2 FNYEAQ. The CDR3 loop is CASSSVGGYEQYF. The CDR3 DNA follows: TGTGCCAGCAGCTCCGTGGGGGGCTACGAGCAGTACTTC. Combining the CDR3 with reference TRBV7-6 and TRBJ2-7 gives the whole variable domain GAGVSQSPRYKVTKRGQDVALRCDPISGHVSLYWYRQALGQGPEFLTYFNYEAQQDKSGLPNDRFSAERPEGSISTLTIQRTEQRDSAMYRCASSSVGGYEQYFGPGTRLTVT.

CDR3 nucleotide sequence: TGTGCCAGCAGCTCTAGCGGGTACACTCTGGGGGCCAACGTCCTGACTTTC. Encoded protein: CASSSSGYTLGANVLTF. The chain combines TRBV7-6 with TRBJ2-6; 8 positions match TRBD2. CDR3 length: 17 amino acids. Germline V CDR1 and CDR2: SGHVS, FNYEAQ. The trim removed 4 bases at V and 4 bases at J, leaving 9 bases unmatched.

The V gene is TRBV11-1, the J gene TRBJ2-1; 7 bases are a match to TRBD2. Germline CDR1 is SGHAT and CDR2 is FQDESV (reference sequence). V was clipped by 1 base and J by 8 bases; unmatched bases: 11. The length of the CDR3 is 16 residues. The CDR3 spells CASSLEAIAGPHEQFF. Written as DNA, the CDR3 is TGTGCCAGCAGCTTAGAAGCAATAGCGGGTCCCCATGAGCAGTTCTTC.

J is TRBJ2-2 and V is TRBV28, with TRBD2 matching over 7 bases. Per the germline V gene, CDR1 is MDHEN and CDR2 is SYDVKM. This CDR3 is built from 18 residues. V trimming: 4 bases; J trimming: 0 bases; junction bases outside the gene matches: 11. This CDR3 reads CASSSGERLAPNTGELFF. The CDR3 nucleotides read TGTGCCAGCAGTTCCGGGGAACGACTAGCCCCGAACACCGGGGAGCTGTTTTTT.

The chain joins TRBV4-1 to TRBJ2-7; tentative D call: TRBD1 (5 bases). V lost 0 bases, J lost 0 bases, and 24 bases lay in between. This CDR3 region has 20 residues. Germline V gives CDR1 MGHRA, CDR2 YSYEKL. Here the CDR3 reads CASSQDPLRRALRNSYEQYF. The DNA for the CDR3 is TGCGCCAGCAGCCAAGATCCCCTGCGCAGGGCCTTACGAAACTCCTACGAGCAGTACTTC.

The CDR3 loop is CASSLRRGRESPLHF. The CDR3, as DNA: TGTGCCAGCAGTCTAAGAAGGGGGAGGGAGTCACCCCTCCACTTT. The chain couples TRBV27 to TRBJ1-6, with D maybe TRBD1 (6 bases). In germline, CDR1 is MNHEY, CDR2 SMNVEV (reference sequence). Deletions cut 5 bases from V and 10 bases from J, with 18 bases between. The length of the CDR3 is 15 residues.

The J gene is TRBJ2-1, the V gene TRBV25-1; the D is unclear. The CDR3 loop spans 11 amino acids. Trimming pared 1 base from V and 9 bases from J, leaving 4 bases between. Germline lookup yields CDR1 MGHDK and CDR2 SYGVNS. This CDR3 is CASSEFSEQFF. The CDR3 nucleotides read TGTGCCAGCAGTGAATTTAGTGAGCAGTTCTTC.

As DNA, the CDR3 is TGTGCCTGGAGTAGAGACAGAGGTTCGCCGCATAGCAATCAGCCCCAGCATTTT. Its translation: CAWSRDRGSPHSNQPQHF. The chain carries TRBV30 and TRBJ1-5, with D tentatively TRBD1 (5 bases). Germline CDR1 is GTSNPN and CDR2 is SVGIG (reference sequence). CDR3 length: 18 amino acids. V dropped 2 bases and J dropped 0 bases, with 20 bases sitting between them.

This chain uses TRBV19 with TRBJ2-3; 10 nucleotides agree with TRBD1. Germline-derived CDR1 and CDR2 are LNHDA and SQIVND (reference sequence). Unmatched junction bases numbered 5, after V lost 0 bases and J lost 5 bases. The CDR3 extends over 16 amino acids. DNA of the CDR3: TGTGCCAGTAGTATAGACCTCCGGGACAGGGGAGATACGCAGTATTTT. As protein: CASSIDLRDRGDTQYF.

The chain employs TRBV18 and TRBJ1-1; weak D call: TRBD1 (6 bases). Trimming left V 0 bases short and J 8 bases short, with 16 bases between. From germline, CDR1 is KGHSH and CDR2 LQKENI. This CDR3 region has 15 residues. The CDR3 DNA reads as TGTGCCAGCTCACCACCGGGGGACACCCGAGTGGAAGCTTTCTTT. It specifies CASSPPGDTRVEAFF.

This clone was seen only once. The CDR3 DNA reads as TGTGCCAGCAGCTTTGGCGGGAGGGCGAACAATGAGCAGTTCTTC. Translation gives CASSFGGRANNEQFF. The rearrangement uses TRBV7-3 and TRBJ2-1, with 9 bases that match TRBD2. Germline loops: CDR1 SGHTA, CDR2 FQGTGA. V shed 3 bases, J shed 5 bases, and the junction held 5 bases outside the gene matches. The CDR3 totals 15 residues.

V is TRBV7-9 and J is TRBJ2-7; TRBD1 agrees at 7 bases. Germline lookup yields CDR1 SEHNR and CDR2 FQNEAQ (reference sequence). The V segment lost 5 bases and the J segment 0 bases; nucleotides outside the gene matches: 7. The CDR3 has 15 residues. The CDR3 DNA is TGTGCCAGCAGCGGACAGGTGCGGAGCTCCTACGAGCAGTACTTC. This codes for CASSGQVRSSYEQYF.

V usage is TRBV19 and J usage is TRBJ1-1, with TRBD1 matching 10 bases. Germline assignment: CDR1 LNHDA and CDR2 SQIVND (reference sequence). The CDR3 consists of 15 residues. Unmatched junction bases numbered 5, after V lost 7 bases and J lost 0 bases. The CDR3 nucleotides are TGTGCCAGTATAGGGACAGGGGAGGTGAACACTGAAGCTTTCTTT. Protein product: CASIGTGEVNTEAFF.

J is TRBJ2-2 and V is TRBV5-4; D ambiguous. The V and J ends lost 0 bases and 5 bases respectively, with 8 bases between them. This CDR3 contains 14 residues. Germline V lookup: CDR1 SGHNT, CDR2 YYREEE (reference sequence). In DNA, the CDR3 is TGTGCCAGCAGCTTGGGAGGCTTTACCGGGGAGCTGTTTTTT. This codes for CASSLGGFTGELFF. Supplemented by reference TRBV5-4 and TRBJ2-2, the full variable domain reads ETGVTQSPTHLIKTRGQQVTLRCSSQSGHNTVSWYQQALGQGPQFIFQYYREEENGRGNFPPRFSGLQFPNYSSELNVNALELDDSALYLCASSLGGFTGELFFGEGSRLTVL.